These T cell receptor beta chains were read from a single sample in a study of T cell responses to AZD1222 COVID-19 vaccine. This table comes from immunoSEQ multiplex PCR, and its TCRdb copy is limited to in-frame clones, with some not included. The repertoire has tens of thousands of clones, 65% to 90% of them found once; the top ten carry about 5.6%. The material was peripheral blood, obtained on day 0 of AZD1222 vaccination. Every receptor here comes from an adult in good health. Each CDR3 is given with its conserved first and last residue. D genes are given only for firm matches. The size field is filled for only some rows; it gives once, few, many or a size class.

TRBV4-1	TRBJ1-1	NA	TRBD1	CASSQDWDREAFF	TGCGCCAGCAGCCAAGATTGGGACAGGGAAGCTTTCTTT
TRBV5-6	TRBJ2-7	NA	TRBD2	CASSGAGTSVEQYF	TGTGCCAGCAGCGGAGCCGGGACTAGCGTGGAGCAGTACTTC
TRBV6-5	TRBJ1-6	NA	NA	CASSYKAGENSPLHF	TGTGCCAGCAGTTACAAGGCAGGGGAAAATTCACCCCTCCACTTT
TRBV6-5	TRBJ1-6	NA	NA	CASRRMLNSPLHF	TGTGCCAGCAGAAGGATGCTAAATTCACCCCTCCACTTT
TRBV5-6	TRBJ1-4	NA	NA	CASREGNKDEKLFF	TGTGCCAGCAGAGAGGGAAATAAGGATGAAAAACTGTTTTTT
TRBV7-6	TRBJ1-3	NA	NA	CASSYLDSSGNTIYF	TGTGCCAGCAGCTACCTGGACAGCTCTGGAAACACCATATATTTT
TRBV9	TRBJ2-3	NA	NA	CASSVAPLAPDTQYF	TGTGCCAGCAGCGTAGCCCCGCTAGCCCCAGATACGCAGTATTTT
TRBV19	TRBJ2-3	NA	TRBD2	CASSILAGLTDTQYF	TGTGCCAGTAGTATTCTAGCGGGCCTCACAGATACGCAGTATTTT
TRBV4-1	TRBJ2-1	few	NA	CASSQDRNSYNEQFF	TGCGCCAGCAGCCAAGATAGGAACTCCTACAATGAGCAGTTCTTC
TRBV12-3/TRBV12-4	TRBJ1-1	NA	NA	CASSTRGGTEAFF	TGTGCCAGCAGTACAAGGGGCGGGACTGAAGCTTTCTTT
TRBV27	TRBJ2-7	NA	TRBD1	CASSSMDRGSEQYF	TGTGCCAGCAGTTCCATGGACAGGGGGAGCGAGCAGTACTTC
TRBV29-1	TRBJ1-2	few	NA	CSGWGSNYGYTF	TGCAGCGGCTGGGGCTCTAACTATGGCTACACCTTC
TRBV7-9	TRBJ1-5	NA	NA	CASSPSGHSNQPQHF	TGTGCCAGCAGCCCCTCCGGACATAGCAATCAGCCCCAGCATTTT
TRBV3-1/TRBV3-2	TRBJ2-1	NA	NA	CASSQGPEQFF	TGTGCCAGCAGCCAAGGACCGGAGCAGTTCTTC
TRBV7-9	TRBJ1-1	few	TRBD1	CASSTGTGARAEAFF	TGTGCCAGCAGCACCGGGACAGGGGCAAGGGCTGAAGCTTTCTTT
TRBV3-1/TRBV3-2	TRBJ2-5	once	TRBD1	CASSLQGTGVETQYF	TGTGCCAGCAGCCTCCAAGGGACAGGGGTGGAGACCCAGTACTTC
TRBV11-3	TRBJ2-7	few	NA	CASSLAVYEGSYEQYF	TGTGCCAGCAGCTTAGCGGTCTACGAGGGCTCCTACGAGCAGTACTTC
TRBV9	TRBJ2-7	NA	NA	CASSVVPGYEQYF	TGTGCCAGCAGCGTAGTTCCGGGCTACGAGCAGTACTTC
TRBV29-1	TRBJ2-7	once	TRBD1	CSVRQGEAYEQYF	TGCAGCGTACGGCAGGGGGAAGCCTACGAGCAGTACTTC
TRBV27	TRBJ1-1	NA	NA	CASSLEFQTTEAFF	TGTGCCAGCAGTTTGGAGTTTCAAACGACTGAAGCTTTCTTT
TRBV6-5	TRBJ1-2	NA	TRBD1	CASNPQGSYGYTF	TGTGCCAGCAACCCACAGGGGTCCTATGGCTACACCTTC
TRBV19	TRBJ1-2	NA	TRBD1	CASSTLIGTAYGYTF	TGTGCCAGTAGTACCTTAATCGGGACAGCCTATGGCTACACCTTC
TRBV11-3	TRBJ2-7	NA	TRBD2	CASSLTSGESYEQYF	TGTGCCAGCAGCCTTACTAGCGGGGAATCTTACGAGCAGTACTTC
TRBV5-1	TRBJ2-2	NA	TRBD2	CASSSTSRNTGELFF	TGCGCCAGCAGCTCGACTAGCCGAAACACCGGGGAGCTGTTTTTT
TRBV6-6	TRBJ2-5	NA	TRBD2	CASSPHGGGRGGRTETQYF	TGTGCCAGCAGTCCCCACGGCGGGGGAAGGGGTGGGAGGACGGAGACCCAGTACTTC
TRBV27	TRBJ1-1	NA	NA	CASSPPGMNTEAFF	TGTGCCAGCAGTCCACCGGGGATGAACACTGAAGCTTTCTTT
TRBV10-3	TRBJ1-4	once	TRBD1	CATRTGGEKLFF	TGTGCCACGCGCACAGGGGGGGAAAAACTGTTTTTT
TRBV19	TRBJ2-7	NA	TRBD1	CASSRDRGNEQYF	TGTGCCAGTTCCCGGGACAGGGGGAACGAGCAGTACTTC
TRBV24-1	TRBJ2-1	NA	NA	CATSDGQINEQFF	TGTGCCACCAGTGACGGACAGATCAATGAGCAGTTCTTC